These T cell receptor beta chains were read from a single sample in a study of long-term antiretroviral therapy in people with HIV. Some clones are missing from TCRdb's copy, which holds only in-frame ones; the method was immunoSEQ multiplex PCR. This sample has about 31,000 clones, with 70% to 90% found just once. This sample comprised unsorted PBMCs, obtained 0.8 years before starting antiretroviral therapy. The receptors originated from a young man with HIV. Both conserved end residues are part of each CDR3. Fields, in order: V gene, J gene, D gene, clone size, CDR3 DNA, CDR3 protein. A D gene is named only where the DNA matches it firmly. The size entry is marked missing in some rows and otherwise reads once, few, many or a size class.

>TRBV7-9|TRBJ1-1|.|.
TGTGCCAGCAGCTTAAAAGGGTCTAAGGACACTGAAGCTTTCTTT
CASSLKGSKDTEAFF
>TRBV9|TRBJ1-2|TRBD1|.
TGTGCCAGCAGCGTAGCTCCGACAGGGGGTATCAACTATGGCTACACCTTC
CASSVAPTGGINYGYTF
>TRBV28|TRBJ1-2|TRBD1|.
TGTGCCACCTTAGACGACAGGGGGAAGGGCTACACCTTC
CATLDDRGKGYTF
>TRBV12-5|TRBJ2-6|.|.
TGTGCTAGTGGTTCTGGGTCCCTTTCCTCTGGGGCCAACGTCCTGACTTTC
CASGSGSLSSGANVLTF
>TRBV25-1|TRBJ2-1|.|.
TGTGCCAGCAGCCTCACCCCCGAACAGGGGAGGGCTGAGCAGTTCTTC
CASSLTPEQGRAEQFF
>TRBV7-2|TRBJ1-4|.|.
TGTGCCAGCAGCCGACAGGACAATAATGAAAAACTGTTTTTT
CASSRQDNNEKLFF
>TRBV28|TRBJ2-7|.|few
TGTGCCAGCAGTTCGCCTCGGTTGTACGAGCAGTACTTC
CASSSPRLYEQYF
>TRBV2|TRBJ2-7|TRBD1|.
TGTGCCAGCAGTATCGGGCCAGGACAGGGCGCCTACGAGCAGTACTTC
CASSIGPGQGAYEQYF
>TRBV5-1|TRBJ1-2|TRBD1|few
TGCGCCAGCAGCACCTCAACAGGGGACTTGCCTAACTATGGCTACACCTTC
CASSTSTGDLPNYGYTF
>TRBV6-5|TRBJ2-7|TRBD1|.
TGTGCCAGCTCTCGACAGGGCGGAGAGCAGTACTTC
CASSRQGGEQYF
>TRBV21-1|TRBJ1-4|.|.
TGTGCCAGGACAGGGCATCGGGAAAAACTGTTTTTT
CARTGHREKLFF
>TRBV5-1|TRBJ1-1|.|.
TGCGCCAGCAGCTTGACAGGGCTTGAAGCTTTCTTT
CASSLTGLEAFF
>TRBV5-1|TRBJ2-5|.|few
TGCGCCAGCAGCCCAAGGGACTCACAAGAGACCCAGTACTTC
CASSPRDSQETQYF
>TRBV9|TRBJ2-7|TRBD2|.
TGTGCCAGCAGCCCCGCGGCGGGAGGCTACGAGCAGTACTTC
CASSPAAGGYEQYF
>TRBV5-1|TRBJ1-1|.|.
TGCGCCAGCAGGTTGACGAGGGGAATCATGAACACTGAAGCTTTCTTT
CASRLTRGIMNTEAFF
>TRBV2|TRBJ2-7|TRBD1|.
TGTGCCAGCAGCACAGGACAGGGGTCTTACGAGCAGTACTTC
CASSTGQGSYEQYF
>TRBV5-4|TRBJ1-1|.|once
TGTGCCAGCAGCTTAAAGGGGGACACTGAAGCTTTCTTT
CASSLKGDTEAFF
>TRBV21-1|TRBJ1-5|.|.
TGTGCCAGCATGAAACAGGGTTATAGCAATCAGCCCCAGCATTTT
CASMKQGYSNQPQHF
>TRBV13|TRBJ2-5|.|.
TGTGCCAGCAGCCATAGCCTTAGGCCGCAAAAAGAGACCCAGTACTTC
CASSHSLRPQKETQYF
>TRBV2|TRBJ2-1|.|once
TGTGCCAGCTCCCGGATGACAGACAATGAGCAGTTCTTC
CASSRMTDNEQFF
>TRBV6-5|TRBJ1-1|.|.
TGTGCCAGCAGCGGTCTAAACAATATGAACACTGAAGCTTTCTTT
CASSGLNNMNTEAFF
>TRBV29-1|TRBJ1-5|.|.
TGCAGCGGAACACAGGGATGGGATCAGCCCCAGCATTTT
CSGTQGWDQPQHF
>TRBV7-6|TRBJ2-3|TRBD2|.
TGTGCCAGCAGCTTAGTTTGGCGGGGGGGCCTGACAGATACGCAGTATTTT
CASSLVWRGGLTDTQYF
>TRBV19|TRBJ2-3|TRBD1|once
TGTGCCAGTAGTATGGTTCACGGACAGGGCGATACGCAGTATTTT
CASSMVHGQGDTQYF
>TRBV30|TRBJ1-2|.|.
TGTGCCTGGAGTGTCCAGGCTAACTATGGCTACACCTTC
CAWSVQANYGYTF
>TRBV7-6|TRBJ1-4|.|.
TGTGCCAGCAGCGAATGGACAGCTCCGAATGAAAAACTGTTTTTT
CASSEWTAPNEKLFF
>TRBV19|TRBJ1-2|.|few
TGTGCCAGTAGGCGAGGGGGAGTGAACTATGGCTACACCTTC
CASRRGGVNYGYTF
>TRBV7-9|TRBJ1-2|.|.
TGTGCCAGCAGCTTATTTTTTAACGTTCTACCTACTATGGGCTACACCTTC
CASSLFFNVLPTMGYTF
>TRBV18|TRBJ1-3|.|once
TGTGCCAGCTCACCACTGGGGAACACCATATATTTT
CASSPLGNTIYF
>TRBV11-2|TRBJ2-7|TRBD2|.
TGTGCCAGCAGCTTAGAGGGAGGGATCTCCTACGAGCAGTACTTC
CASSLEGGISYEQYF
>TRBV4-1|TRBJ1-3|.|few
TGCGCCAGCAGCCCCCCTTTGGACCCTGGAAACACCATATATTTT
CASSPPLDPGNTIYF
>TRBV4-2|TRBJ2-6|TRBD2|.
TGTGCCAGCAGCCAGACCCCTGGGACTAGCGGGAGGTCTCCGGTCCTGACTTTC
CASSQTPGTSGRSPVLTF
>TRBV27|TRBJ2-5|.|.
TGTGCCAGCAGTTTACAGGTATGGGAGACCCAGTACTTC
CASSLQVWETQYF
>TRBV6-6|TRBJ1-5|.|few
TGTGCCAGCAGCCTGGGGGTAGCCCAGCATTTT
CASSLGVAQHF
>TRBV4-1|TRBJ2-3|TRBD2|.
TGCGCCAGCAGCCAGGGACTAGGAGGAGATACGCAGTATTTT
CASSQGLGGDTQYF
>TRBV7-3|TRBJ1-1|TRBD1|.
TGTGCCAGCAGCCCAGACGGGACAGGGGAGGTTTTCTTT
CASSPDGTGEVFF
>TRBV4-1|TRBJ2-1|.|.
TGCGCCAGCAGCCAAGTGTTCGCCAATGAGCAGTTCTTC
CASSQVFANEQFF
>TRBV5-1|TRBJ2-7|TRBD2|.
TGCGCCAGCAGCCCTGGACTAGCGGGATCCTACGAGCAGTACTTC
CASSPGLAGSYEQYF
>TRBV11-2|TRBJ2-7|TRBD1|.
TGTGCCAGCAGCTTAGATCAGGCCAGGGGGATTTCCTACGAGCAGTACTTC
CASSLDQARGISYEQYF
>TRBV5-5|TRBJ1-3|.|once
TGTGCCAGCAGCTTCGGACAGCTCCGCTCTGGAAGCACCATATATTTT
CASSFGQLRSGSTIYF
>TRBV7-3|TRBJ2-7|TRBD2|.
TGTGCCAGCAGCTTAAGACTAGCGGGCAAGTACGAGCAGTACTTC
CASSLRLAGKYEQYF
>TRBV27|TRBJ1-6|.|.
TGTGCCAGCAGTCCCCCACCCCGGGGGTCACCCCTCCACTTT
CASSPPPRGSPLHF
>TRBV11-2|TRBJ2-7|.|.
TGTGCCAGCAGTGTATTGGGGGGCTCCTACGAGCAGTACTTC
CASSVLGGSYEQYF
>TRBV6-6|TRBJ2-2|TRBD2|.
TGTGCCAGCAGTCAGTCTAGCGGGAAGGGACGGAGGGAGCTGTTTTTT
CASSQSSGKGRRELFF
>TRBV29-1|TRBJ1-2|.|.
TGCAGCGCCGGGAGGGGGGAGGGTGGCTACACCTTC
CSAGRGEGGYTF
>TRBV9|TRBJ2-7|.|.
TGTGCCAGCAGCCCGCGGACGCGTTCCTACGAGCAGTACTTC
CASSPRTRSYEQYF
>TRBV4-1|TRBJ1-1|.|few
TGCGCCAGCAGCCAAGATTGGTCAGGCCGCGGCACTGAAGCTTTCTTT
CASSQDWSGRGTEAFF
>TRBV2|TRBJ2-7|TRBD1|.
TGTGCCAGCCGTGGGGGACAGTCGCGCCCCTACGAGCAGTACTTC
CASRGGQSRPYEQYF
>TRBV6-1|TRBJ2-3|.|.
TGTGCCAGCAGAAGGGGGGGCACAGATACGCAGTATTTT
CASRRGGTDTQYF
>TRBV5-1|TRBJ2-5|TRBD1|.
TGCGCCAGCAGCCACCCCTCGACAGGGGAGGAGACCCAGTACTTC
CASSHPSTGEETQYF
>TRBV19|TRBJ2-7|.|.
TGTGCCAGTAGTGCGCAAGGACAGAGAGGGAGGTACGAGCAGTACTTC
CASSAQGQRGRYEQYF
>TRBV5-1|TRBJ2-7|.|.
TGCGCCAGCAGCTTGAGGACTGTTTTCTCCTACGAGCAGTACTTC
CASSLRTVFSYEQYF
>TRBV7-9|TRBJ2-7|.|few
TGTGCCACCACGTCCGAGACCCCAGGGAATTTCTTTTACGAGCAGTACTTC
CATTSETPGNFFYEQYF